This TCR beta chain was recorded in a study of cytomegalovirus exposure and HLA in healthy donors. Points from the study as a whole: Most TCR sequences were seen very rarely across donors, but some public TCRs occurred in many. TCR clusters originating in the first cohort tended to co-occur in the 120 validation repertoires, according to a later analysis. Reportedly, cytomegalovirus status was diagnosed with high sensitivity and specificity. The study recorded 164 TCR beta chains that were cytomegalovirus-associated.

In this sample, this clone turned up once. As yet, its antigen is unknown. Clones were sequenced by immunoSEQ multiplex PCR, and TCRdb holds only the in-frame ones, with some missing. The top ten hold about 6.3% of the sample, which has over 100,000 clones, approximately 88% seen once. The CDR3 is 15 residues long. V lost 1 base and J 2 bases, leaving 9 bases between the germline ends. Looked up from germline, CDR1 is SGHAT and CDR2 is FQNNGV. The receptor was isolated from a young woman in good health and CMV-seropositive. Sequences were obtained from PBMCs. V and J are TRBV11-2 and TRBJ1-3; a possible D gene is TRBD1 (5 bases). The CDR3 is CASSLVGGAGNTIYF. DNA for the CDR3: TGTGCCAGCAGCTTAGTAGGAGGGGCTGGAAACACCATATATTTT.